This is a list of T cell receptor beta chains from one sample in a study of PD-1 blockade in mismatch repair-deficient tumors. TCRdb's table, derived via immunoSEQ multiplex PCR, lists solely in-frame clones and lacks some. The data show approximately 130,000 clones, approximately 86% seen once. This sample comprised peripheral blood, obtained 44 weeks after starting pembrolizumab. The receptors stem from an adult with mismatch repair-deficient cancer. Each CDR3 is given with its conserved first and last residue. A D gene is named only where the DNA matches it firmly. The size entry is marked missing in some rows and otherwise reads once, few, many or a size class.

v_call	clone_size	d_call	j_call	cdr3_nt	cdr3_aa
TRBV7-9	once	-	TRBJ2-5	TGTGCCAGCAGCCAAGGAGGCAGGCCAAGGGAAGAGACCCAGTACTTC	CASSQGGRPREETQYF
TRBV6-6	-	TRBD2	TRBJ2-5	TGTGCCAGCAGCTCGCCTAGCGGGTTAGAAGAGACCCAGTACTTC	CASSSPSGLEETQYF
TRBV4-1	few	-	TRBJ1-5	TGCGCCAGCAGCCAATCCCGGGGGTATCAGCCCCAGCATTTT	CASSQSRGYQPQHF
TRBV28	-	-	TRBJ1-1	TGTGCCAGCAGGGCACCACAGGGGAACACTGAAGCTTTCTTT	CASRAPQGNTEAFF
TRBV5-1	-	TRBD2	TRBJ2-3	TGCGCCAGCAGCCAAAGGACTAGCGGGAGGGCGGTCACAGATACGCAGTATTTT	CASSQRTSGRAVTDTQYF
TRBV19	-	-	TRBJ2-3	TGTGCCAGTAGATATGGTACTGGCACAGATACGCAGTATTTT	CASRYGTGTDTQYF
TRBV6-1	once	-	TRBJ2-5	TGTGCCAGCAGTGAATATCGGCACAGCGAAATTCAAGAGACCCAGTACTTC	CASSEYRHSEIQETQYF
TRBV7-9	-	-	TRBJ2-7	TGTGCCAGCAGCAACAAGAGGGGCGAGCAGTACTTC	CASSNKRGEQYF
TRBV7-9	once	TRBD1	TRBJ2-7	TGTGCCAGCAGCCCCCGGGACAGGGAATCCTACGAGCAGTACTTC	CASSPRDRESYEQYF
TRBV11-2	-	-	TRBJ2-5	TGTGCCAGCTCAGGCAATCGAGAGACCCAGTACTTC	CASSGNRETQYF
TRBV28	-	TRBD1	TRBJ2-5	TGTGCCAGCATAGGACAGGGAGAAGGGGAAGAGACCCAGTACTTC	CASIGQGEGEETQYF
TRBV4-1	-	TRBD2	TRBJ2-7	TGCGCCAGCAGCCAAACAGGACTAGCGGGAACAACGCCCTTCTACGAGCAGTACTTC	CASSQTGLAGTTPFYEQYF
TRBV7-3	-	-	TRBJ2-3	TGTGCCAGCAGCTCAATTGGAGGCGCAGATACGCAGTATTTT	CASSSIGGADTQYF
TRBV7-9	-	-	TRBJ2-7	TGTGCCAGCGGAAGACAGTACGGACCATCCTACGAGCAGTACTTC	CASGRQYGPSYEQYF
TRBV7-2	-	TRBD2	TRBJ2-2	TGTGCCAGCAGCCCAGGGTTGGCGGGAGGATTCACCGGGGAGCTGTTTTTT	CASSPGLAGGFTGELFF
TRBV27	once	-	TRBJ2-7	TGTGCCAGCAGTTTAACACAACAGGGTTCCGAGCAGTACTTC	CASSLTQQGSEQYF
TRBV6-5	once	-	TRBJ1-5	TGTGCCAGCAGTGACCAGGGTTACAATCAGCCCCAGCATTTT	CASSDQGYNQPQHF
TRBV28	-	TRBD2	TRBJ2-1	TGTGCCAGCAGTGACGAATGGGCGGGAGGATTCTACAATGAGCAGTTCTTC	CASSDEWAGGFYNEQFF
TRBV19	-	TRBD1	TRBJ2-7	TGTGCCAGTAGTATCCACCCTCGGGACAGGCGATCCTACGAGCAGTACTTC	CASSIHPRDRRSYEQYF
TRBV7-2	-	-	TRBJ2-7	TGTGCCAGCAGCGCCCACTTGACCTCCTACGAGCAGTACTTC	CASSAHLTSYEQYF
TRBV23-1	-	TRBD2	TRBJ2-2	TGCGCCAGCAGTCAATTGTTGGTAGCGGGAGAGTGGAGCGCCGGGGAGCTGTTTTTT	CASSQLLVAGEWSAGELFF
TRBV7-3	-	-	TRBJ1-1	TGTGCCAGCAGCCGAGACAAGGACAGTTTTAACACTGAAGCTTTCTTT	CASSRDKDSFNTEAFF
TRBV5-1	-	TRBD1	TRBJ1-1	TGCGCCAGCAGCTATTTCGACAGGGAGAACACTGAAGCTTTCTTT	CASSYFDRENTEAFF
TRBV7-2	-	-	TRBJ2-7	TGTGCCAGCAGCGGCACGGGGGCCCACTACGAGCAGTACTTC	CASSGTGAHYEQYF
TRBV19	-	-	TRBJ1-5	TGTGCCAGTAGACAAATTAGCAATCAGCCCCAGCATTTT	CASRQISNQPQHF
TRBV28	-	TRBD2	TRBJ2-6	TGTGCCAGCAGCAGACCGGGGGGATCTGGGGCCAACGTCCTGACTTTC	CASSRPGGSGANVLTF
TRBV21-1	-	-	TRBJ2-7	TGTGCCAGCAGCTTAACTATTCGGGGGGGGGACTACGGGGAGCAGTACTTC	CASSLTIRGGDYGEQYF
TRBV6-5	-	TRBD1	TRBJ1-3	TGTGCCAGCAGTCGGGGACAGGGGGCTGGAAACACCATATATTTT	CASSRGQGAGNTIYF
TRBV19	-	TRBD1	TRBJ2-3	TGTGCCAGTAGTATGATGTGGGGACAGGGGGCATCAACAGATACGCAGTATTTT	CASSMMWGQGASTDTQYF
TRBV28	-	-	TRBJ1-2	TGTGCCAGCAGTTTAAACCGGGGCTACACCTTC	CASSLNRGYTF
TRBV28	-	TRBD2	TRBJ2-7	TGTGCCAGCAGTTTGACAGCGGGAGGGCACGAGCAGTACTTC	CASSLTAGGHEQYF
TRBV7-9	-	TRBD1	TRBJ1-2	TGTGCCAGCAGCCCGGACAGGGTCGGCTACACCTTC	CASSPDRVGYTF
TRBV7-9	once	-	TRBJ2-7	TGTGCCAGCAGCTTAACTCAGGGGTACGAGCAGTACTTC	CASSLTQGYEQYF
TRBV19	-	TRBD2	TRBJ2-2	TGTGCCAGTAGTGGCCTAGCGGGAGCCACCGGGGAGCTGTTTTTT	CASSGLAGATGELFF
TRBV7-2	-	-	TRBJ2-1	TGTGCCAGCGCCACTGCGGGGAGGCAGTTCTTC	CASATAGRQFF
TRBV28	-	TRBD1	TRBJ1-5	TGTGCCAGCACCTTCCGGGACAGGGGTGCGGGCAATCAGCCCCAGCATTTT	CASTFRDRGAGNQPQHF
TRBV15	-	-	TRBJ1-5	TGTGCCACCAGCAGAGATCGGGGGGAGCATCAGCCCCAGCATTTT	CATSRDRGEHQPQHF
TRBV25-1	-	TRBD2	TRBJ2-3	TGTGCCAGCAGCGGACTAGCGGATAGCACAGATACGCAGTATTTT	CASSGLADSTDTQYF
TRBV6-1	-	TRBD1	TRBJ2-1	TGTGCCAGCGATCGGACAGGGGTGCGCAATGAGCAGTTCTTC	CASDRTGVRNEQFF
TRBV19	-	TRBD2	TRBJ2-1	TGTGCCAGTAGTCCCCGGACTAGCGGGGCCCTCAATGAGCAGTTCTTC	CASSPRTSGALNEQFF
TRBV7-6	-	-	TRBJ1-2	TGTGCCAGCAGCTTAGGTTCTGGGGTAGACGTGGAGGGCTACACCTTC	CASSLGSGVDVEGYTF
TRBV13	-	-	TRBJ1-1	TGTGCCAGCAGCCCATCAGGACGGCAGTCGAACACTGAAGCTTTCTTT	CASSPSGRQSNTEAFF
TRBV2	-	-	TRBJ2-2	TGTGCCAGCAGTGAGGTCCGGGACGGCGGGGAGCTGTTTTTT	CASSEVRDGGELFF
TRBV6-5	-	-	TRBJ2-5	TGTGCCAGCAGTTACGTTGGGGTTGGGGAGACCCAGTACTTC	CASSYVGVGETQYF
TRBV30	-	-	TRBJ2-5	TGTGCCTGGAGTTACGACCCCCAAGAGACCCAGTACTTC	CAWSYDPQETQYF
TRBV29-1	-	TRBD1	TRBJ2-3	TGCAGCGTTGACGACAGGGTTGCAGATACGCAGTATTTT	CSVDDRVADTQYF
TRBV4-3	-	TRBD1	TRBJ2-7	TGCGCCAGCAGCCAAGCCTACGCGACAGGGACGTACGAGCAGTACTTC	CASSQAYATGTYEQYF
TRBV5-4	-	-	TRBJ1-2	TGTGCCAGCAGCTTGGGGAGGGATGGCTACACCTTC	CASSLGRDGYTF
TRBV9	-	TRBD2	TRBJ2-3	TGTGCCAGCAGCGACCCGGGACTAGCGGGAGGACCCACAGATACGCAGTATTTT	CASSDPGLAGGPTDTQYF
TRBV9	once	TRBD2	TRBJ2-3	TGTGCCAGCAGCTCCCAGGGACTAGCGGCAGATACGCAGTATTTT	CASSSQGLAADTQYF
TRBV4-1	-	TRBD2	TRBJ2-7	TGCGCCAGCAGCCAAGATGTAGGTAGCGGGGCCTACGAGCAGTACTTC	CASSQDVGSGAYEQYF
TRBV7-6	-	TRBD2	TRBJ2-5	TGTGCCAGCAGCCCCCCGCGCGGGAGGGGCCAAGAGACCCAGTACTTC	CASSPPRGRGQETQYF
TRBV12-5	-	-	TRBJ2-3	TGTGCTAGTAGGGCAGGGGATAGAGATACGCAGTATTTT	CASRAGDRDTQYF
TRBV7-7	-	-	TRBJ2-1	TGTGCTAGCAGCTTATCTTCTAGCATCAATGAGCAGTTCTTC	CASSLSSSINEQFF
TRBV29-1	once	TRBD2	TRBJ2-2	TGCAGCGTTGAAGCTGGGGGGGTAGGAACCGGGGAGCTGTTTTTT	CSVEAGGVGTGELFF
TRBV7-9	-	-	TRBJ2-2	TGTGCCAGCAGCCCGGAATACGCACCCGGGGAGCTGTTTTTT	CASSPEYAPGELFF
TRBV13	-	TRBD2	TRBJ2-3	TGTGCCAGCAGCCCCACCGGGACTAGCGGTACAGATACGCAGTATTTT	CASSPTGTSGTDTQYF